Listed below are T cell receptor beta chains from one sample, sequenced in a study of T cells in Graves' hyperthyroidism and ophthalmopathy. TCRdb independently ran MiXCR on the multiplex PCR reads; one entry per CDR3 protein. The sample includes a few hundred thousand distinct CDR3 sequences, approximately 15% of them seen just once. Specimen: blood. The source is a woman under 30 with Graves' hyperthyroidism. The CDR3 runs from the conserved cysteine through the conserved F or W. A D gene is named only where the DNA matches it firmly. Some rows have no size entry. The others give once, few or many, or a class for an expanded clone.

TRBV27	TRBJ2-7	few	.	CASSLLAPGAQGIEQYF	TGTGCCAGCAGTTTATTAGCCCCAGGGGCGCAGGGCATCGAGCAGTACTTC
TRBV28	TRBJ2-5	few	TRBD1	CASSLGVGTGGFGETQYF	TGTGCCAGCAGTTTGGGGGTCGGGACAGGGGGCTTCGGGGAGACCCAGTACTTC
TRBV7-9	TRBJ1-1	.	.	CASSLDPENTEAFF	TGTGCCAGCAGCTTAGATCCGGAGAACACTGAAGCTTTCTTT
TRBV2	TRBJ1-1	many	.	CASMKNGHTNTEAFF	TGTGCCAGCATGAAAAACGGACATACGAACACTGAAGCTTTCTTT
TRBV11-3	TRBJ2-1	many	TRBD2	CASSLESGRAPNEQFF	TGTGCCAGCAGCTTAGAAAGCGGGAGGGCCCCGAATGAGCAGTTCTTC
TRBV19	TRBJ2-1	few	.	CASSIEPFTDNEQFF	TGTGCCAGTAGTATAGAACCCTTCACCGACAATGAGCAGTTCTTC
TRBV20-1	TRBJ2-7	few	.	CSARDPIKGTSYEQYF	TGCAGTGCTAGAGATCCCATAAAGGGCACCTCCTACGAGCAGTACTTC
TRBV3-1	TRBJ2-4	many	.	CASSQGSGERNIQYF	TGTGCCAGCAGCCAAGGGTCGGGAGAGAGAAACATTCAGTACTTC
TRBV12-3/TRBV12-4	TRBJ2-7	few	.	CASTRGVSYEQYF	TGTGCCAGTACCAGGGGGGTCTCCTACGAGCAGTACTTC
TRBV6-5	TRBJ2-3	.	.	CASSLDIASTDTQYF	TGTGCCAGCAGTTTGGACATCGCTAGCACAGATACGCAGTATTTT
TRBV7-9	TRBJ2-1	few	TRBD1	CASSPNRGLSGNEQFF	TGTGCCAGCAGCCCCAACAGGGGGCTCTCGGGGAATGAGCAGTTCTTC
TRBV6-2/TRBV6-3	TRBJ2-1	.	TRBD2	CASSGTSGSKRAEQFF	TGTGCCAGCAGCGGGACTAGCGGGAGTAAGAGGGCTGAGCAGTTCTTC
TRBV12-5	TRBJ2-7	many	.	CASGPPASYEQYF	TGTGCTAGTGGGCCCCCGGCATCCTACGAGCAGTACTTC
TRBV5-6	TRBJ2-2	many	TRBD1	CASSRQGSNTGELFF	TGTGCCAGCAGCCGACAGGGGTCGAACACCGGGGAGCTGTTTTTT
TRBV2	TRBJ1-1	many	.	CASSSTLNTEAFF	TGTGCCAGCAGTAGTACACTGAACACTGAAGCTTTCTTT
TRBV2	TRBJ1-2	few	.	CASSPFRVGYGYTF	TGTGCCAGCAGTCCATTCAGGGTCGGCTATGGCTACACCTTC
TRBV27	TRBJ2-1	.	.	CASSSLSSVSEQFF	TGTGCCAGCAGTTCCCTGTCCTCGGTGAGTGAGCAGTTCTTC
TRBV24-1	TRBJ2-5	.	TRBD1	CATSAGQGFTGLDF	TGTGCCACCAGCGCTGGACAGGGATTTACAGGTTTGGACTTC
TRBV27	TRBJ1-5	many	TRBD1	CASSLSSGQGAHQPQHF	TGTGCCAGCAGTCTATCATCGGGACAGGGGGCACATCAGCCCCAGCATTTT
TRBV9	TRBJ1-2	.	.	CASSVASAGGGYTF	TGTGCCAGCAGCGTAGCCAGCGCGGGGGGTGGCTACACCTTC
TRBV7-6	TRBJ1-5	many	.	CASSLELGYQPQHF	TGTGCCAGCAGCTTAGAGTTGGGGTACCAGCCCCAGCATTTT
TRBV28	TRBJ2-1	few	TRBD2	CASSWTSGRDNEQFF	TGTGCCAGCAGTTGGACTAGCGGGAGAGACAATGAGCAGTTCTTC
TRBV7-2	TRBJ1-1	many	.	CTSSLGEYTEAFF	TGTACCAGCAGCTTAGGCGAATACACTGAAGCTTTCTTT
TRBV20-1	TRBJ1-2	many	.	CSARPLVWFGYTF	TGCAGTGCTAGACCCCTTGTATGGTTTGGCTACACCTTC
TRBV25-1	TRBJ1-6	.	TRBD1	CASSEARGRNSPLHF	TGTGCCAGCAGTGAGGCCAGGGGGCGAAATTCACCCCTCCACTTT
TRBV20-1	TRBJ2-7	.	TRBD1	CSARDTGTARNLYEQYF	TGCAGTGCTAGAGACACCGGGACAGCCCGGAACCTTTACGAGCAGTACTTC
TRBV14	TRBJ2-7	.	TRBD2	CASSPRLAGGPGNEQYF	TGTGCCAGCAGCCCCCGACTAGCGGGAGGCCCGGGGAACGAGCAGTACTTC
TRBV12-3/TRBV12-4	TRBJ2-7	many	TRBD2	CASRPSGSYEQYF	TGTGCCAGCAGGCCTAGCGGGAGCTACGAGCAGTACTTC
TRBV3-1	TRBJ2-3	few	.	CASSPGFFGSTDTQYF	TGTGCCAGCAGCCCCGGGTTTTTCGGGAGCACAGATACGCAGTATTTT
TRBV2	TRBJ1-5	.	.	CASRMGVYDQPQHF	TGTGCCAGCAGAATGGGGGTATACGATCAGCCCCAGCATTTT
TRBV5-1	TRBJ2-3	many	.	CASSLDRVPDTQYF	TGCGCCAGCAGCTTGGACAGGGTCCCAGATACGCAGTATTTT
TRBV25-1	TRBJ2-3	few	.	CASSDIGVTSTDTQYF	TGTGCCAGCAGTGATATAGGAGTAACTAGCACAGATACGCAGTATTTT
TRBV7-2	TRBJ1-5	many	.	CASSLGQSASPQHF	TGTGCCAGCAGCTTAGGTCAGAGTGCATCGCCCCAGCATTTT
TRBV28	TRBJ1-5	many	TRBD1	CASSVGGAGQPQHF	TGTGCCAGCAGTGTAGGGGGCGCAGGACAGCCCCAGCATTTT
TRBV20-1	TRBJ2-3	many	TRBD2	CSAVRLAGGPGTDTQYF	TGCAGTGCTGTCAGACTAGCGGGAGGGCCGGGAACAGATACGCAGTATTTT
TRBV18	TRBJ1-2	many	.	CASSPAYGYTF	TGTGCCAGCTCACCAGCCTATGGCTACACCTTC
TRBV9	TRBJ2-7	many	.	CASSGSPGHPYEQYF	TGTGCCAGCAGCGGGTCTCCGGGACATCCTTACGAGCAGTACTTC
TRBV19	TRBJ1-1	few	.	CASRPQPNTEAFF	TGTGCCAGTAGGCCACAACCCAACACTGAAGCTTTCTTT
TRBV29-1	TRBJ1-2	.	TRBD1	CSVHGQGAYYGYTF	TGCAGCGTGCATGGGCAGGGGGCGTACTATGGCTACACCTTC